This TCR beta chain originates from a study of T cell responses to AZD1222 COVID-19 vaccine. Germline V gene data show CDR1 as MDHEN and CDR2 as SYDVKM. V was pared by 5 bases and J by 0 bases, with 7 bases between. The CDR3 spans 13 residues. Produced via immunoSEQ multiplex PCR; TCRdb's table is partial and in-frame only. The profile shows 100,000 to 150,000 clones, about 90% of them singletons. This chain uses TRBV28 with TRBJ1-1, with a tentative D call TRBD1 (5 bases). The sequences come from peripheral blood, collected on day 0 of AZD1222 vaccination. The clonotype was recovered from an adult in good health. The CDR3 sequence: CASSQTVNTEAFF. The CDR3 nucleotides read TGTGCCAGCAGTCAGACAGTGAACACTGAAGCTTTCTTT.